One sample yielded the 2 T cell receptor beta chains listed below, sequenced in a study of vaccination and CD4 T cells after COVID-19. Oncomine TCR Beta short-read sequencing was applied to DNA from cultured CD4+ T cells. In TCRdb, the PCR reads were re-called with MiXCR into one record per CDR3 protein. The sample yields some 16,000 distinct CDR3 sequences, approximately 50% seen once. These TCRs are of unknown antigen specificity. Specified treatment: approximately 9-day PBMC culture with coronavirus spike peptide pools or control peptides (ViraFEST assay). The material sequenced was CD4+ T cells from blood, cultured in vitro. These receptor sequences come from a human donor who had recovered from COVID-19.

This clonotype turned up a few times. This rearrangement joins TRBV6-1 to TRBJ2-3; 8 nucleotides agree with TRBD1. Germline assignment: CDR1 MNHNS and CDR2 SASEGT. The CDR3 totals 20 residues. The V and J ends lost 6 bases and 1 base, in that order; junction bases with no gene match: 21. CDR3 protein: CASRPNLPGQVLWGTDTQYF. The CDR3 DNA sequence: TGTGCCAGCAGACCTAACCTACCGGGACAGGTTTTATGGGGCACAGATACGCAGTATTTT.

The J gene is TRBJ2-7, the V gene TRBV5-6, with 15 nucleotides matching TRBD2. The CDR3 has 16 residues. Germline V gene sequence: CDR1 SGHDT, CDR2 YYEEEE. V shed 0 bases, J shed 6 bases, and the junction held 4 bases outside the gene matches. DNA of the CDR3: TGTGCCAGCAGCTTGGCCGGGACTAGCGGGAGGCGCGAGCAGTACTTC. It yields the protein CASSLAGTSGRREQYF.